Below are 32 T cell receptor beta chains sequenced from a single sample in a study of response to subunit inactivated influenza vaccine. Each CDR3 protein is one row after TCRdb ran MiXCR on the RT-PCR reads. This sample carries 200,000 to 250,000 distinct CDR3 sequences, 12% of them seen once, and the ten largest clones take about 7.8%. This material consisted of non-naive T cells sorted from PBMCs, taken around two weeks before vaccination. All receptors derive from a man aged 50 to 59 who received an inactivated influenza vaccine.

This clonotype was picked up a small number of times. The rearrangement joins TRBV5-1 to TRBJ2-7; 8 bases match TRBD1. Germline V gene lookup returns CDR1 SGHRS and CDR2 YFSETQ. The CDR3 is made up of 15 amino acids. After removal of 5 bases from V and 2 bases from J, the junction contained 9 bases not matched to a gene. CDR3 region: CASRAGTGDAYEQYF. Written as DNA, the CDR3 is TGCGCCAGCAGGGCCGGGACAGGCGATGCCTACGAGCAGTACTTC.

The chain recombines TRBV4-1 with TRBJ1-1; no clear D gene. This CDR3 contains 15 residues. Trimming stripped 4 bases from V and 7 bases from J, with 19 bases between. Germline V gives CDR1 MGHRA, CDR2 YSYEKL. The CDR3 reads CASSPNLRAVSEAFF. DNA of the CDR3: TGCGCCAGCAGCCCCAACCTCCGGGCGGTAAGTGAAGCTTTCTTT.

This clonotype was counted a few times. The CDR3 sequence is CASSLPKIGQPLNTEAFF. The DNA for the CDR3 is TGTGCCAGCAGCTTACCGAAGATCGGACAGCCCTTGAACACTGAAGCTTTCTTT. The rearrangement links TRBV11-1 to TRBJ1-1; possibly TRBD1 for D (6 bases). The V gene's germline CDR1 is SGHAT and CDR2 FQDESV (reference sequence). The CDR3 totals 18 residues. Trimming took off 2 bases at V and 0 bases at J, with 19 bases between the two ends.

This clonotype was counted ten times or more. The chain carries TRBV12-3 or TRBV12-4 and TRBJ1-1, with 7 nucleotides matching TRBD1. V was clipped by 2 bases and J by 2 bases; unmatched bases: 5. The CDR3 consists of 15 residues. The chain's CDR3 is CASSLQGGGNTEAFF. DNA of the CDR3: TGTGCCAGCAGTTTACAGGGGGGAGGAAACACTGAAGCTTTCTTT.

There are a few counts of this clonotype. The rearrangement joins TRBV7-9 to TRBJ1-2; tentatively, D is TRBD1 (5 bases). V was pared by 0 bases and J by 9 bases, with 14 bases between. CDR3 size: 14 residues. The germline CDR1 and CDR2 sequences are SEHNR and FQNEAQ (reference sequence). In nucleotides, the CDR3 is TGTGCCAGCAGCTTAGCGGGACCCAACGTACGCTACACCTTC. Encoded protein: CASSLAGPNVRYTF.

The chain couples TRBV2 to TRBJ2-5, with 7 bases lining up with TRBD1. This CDR3 is built from 13 residues. Germline-derived CDR1 and CDR2 are SNHLY and FYNNEI. With V trimmed by 4 bases and J by 3 bases, 2 bases remained unmatched. The CDR3 DNA sequence: TGTGCCAGCAGTGGACAGGGCGAAGAGACCCAGTACTTC. It translates to CASSGQGEETQYF.

As to this clonotype: A much larger clone sits a single nucleotide away, making a read error possible. This sequence joins TRBV4-1 and TRBJ1-3; D is unclear. The germline V gene has CDR1 MGHRA and CDR2 YSYEKL. The CDR3 totals 15 residues. V was shortened by 0 bases and J by 0 bases, with 6 bases between the two germline ends. The CDR3, as DNA: TGCGCCAGCAGCCAAGATCCCGGCTCTGGAAACACCATATATTTT. It translates to CASSQDPGSGNTIYF.

This clonotype was seen many times. This chain uses TRBV20-1 with TRBJ2-1; 7 bases map to TRBD2. Germline V gives CDR1 DFQATT, CDR2 SNEGSKA (reference sequence). V shed 3 bases, J shed 0 bases, and the junction held 14 bases outside the gene matches. This CDR3 comprises 18 residues. CDR3: CSASRDYPKVSSYNEQFF. The CDR3 region has the DNA TGCAGTGCTAGCCGGGACTACCCAAAAGTGAGCTCCTACAATGAGCAGTTCTTC.

This clonotype was counted only a few times. V is TRBV7-6 and J is TRBJ2-5, with TRBD2 matching 8 bases. Germline CDR1 and CDR2: SGHVS and FNYEAQ. Trimming removed 6 bases from V and 4 bases from J; junction bases left unmatched: 13. This CDR3 contains 16 residues. Here the CDR3 DNA reads TGTGCCAGCAGACCCACGACTTTTGCGGGAGGAGAGACCCAGTACTTC. It encodes CASRPTTFAGGETQYF.

V and J are TRBV20-1 and TRBJ2-1; D not certain. CDR1 is DFQATT and CDR2 is SNEGSKA in the germline V gene (reference sequence). V gave up 6 bases and J gave up 1 base, with 13 bases separating them. The CDR3 has 14 residues. CDR3 in DNA: TGCAGTGCCCCGAAAGGGATTTCCTACAATGAGCAGTTCTTC. Amino acids: CSAPKGISYNEQFF.

The chain couples TRBV2 to TRBJ2-1; D gene unclear. V lost 6 bases, J lost 4 bases, and 16 bases lay in between. The length of the CDR3 is 15 residues. Germline CDR1 SNHLY, CDR2 FYNNEI. The CDR3, as DNA: TGTGCCAGCAGGGCAGCGTCCATATCATACAATGAGCAGTTCTTC. Protein: CASRAASISYNEQFF.

This clonotype has more than one count but fewer than ten. The chain couples TRBV20-1 to TRBJ2-1; 7 positions agree with TRBD2. The CDR3 has 16 residues. After removal of 3 bases from V and 0 bases from J, the junction contained 8 bases not matched to a gene. Per the germline V gene, CDR1 is DFQATT and CDR2 is SNEGSKA (reference sequence). CDR3 DNA sequence: TGCAGTGCTAGCGATCCCCAGCGGGACTCCTACAATGAGCAGTTCTTC. Amino acids: CSASDPQRDSYNEQFF.

This clonotype was observed many times. The J gene is TRBJ2-2, the V gene TRBV28; D not certain. The germline CDR1 and CDR2 sequences are MDHEN and SYDVKM. The ends were cut back, 5 bases at V and 5 bases at J, with 12 bases in the middle. This CDR3 comprises 14 residues. In DNA form, the CDR3 reads TGTGCCAGCAGTCCCCTGTTGGCAACCGGGGAGCTGTTTTTT. It encodes CASSPLLATGELFF.

V is TRBV6-2 or TRBV6-3 and J is TRBJ2-1; D is ambiguous. This CDR3 is 11 amino acids long. The germline gives CDR1 MNHEY, CDR2 SVGEGT. The V gene lost 6 bases and the J gene lost 9 bases, with 9 bases spanning the gap. The CDR3 region is CASSDPPEQFF. Written as DNA, the CDR3 is TGTGCCAGCAGCGATCCCCCTGAGCAGTTCTTC.

This clonotype was seen a handful of times. The V gene is TRBV20-1, the J gene TRBJ2-1, with no clear D. This CDR3 contains 11 residues. The V gene's germline CDR1 is DFQATT and CDR2 SNEGSKA (reference sequence). Trimming took off 4 bases at V and 5 bases at J, with 6 bases between the two ends. CDR3 region: CSANTNNEQFF. The CDR3 region has the DNA TGCAGTGCTAATACTAACAATGAGCAGTTCTTC.

This clonotype was recorded many times. This chain links TRBV9 with TRBJ2-3, with 7 bases fitting TRBD1. The junction had 11 bases not matched to a gene; V was cut back by 5 bases and J by 5 bases. Germline lookup yields CDR1 SGDLS and CDR2 YYNGEE. This CDR3 is built from 15 residues. As DNA, the CDR3 is TGTGCCAGCAGTTCAGACAGGGCAAGAAGAGATACGCAGTATTTT. Its translation is CASSSDRARRDTQYF.

This clonotype was counted between two and nine times. The V and J genes are TRBV28 and TRBJ2-7; TRBD2 aligns across 12 bases. CDR3 length: 14 amino acids. Per the germline V gene, CDR1 is MDHEN and CDR2 is SYDVKM. The ends lost 6 bases at V and 6 bases at J; junction bases unmatched: 6. The DNA of the CDR3 is TGTGCCAGCAGCCTTGGACTAGCGGGGCGCGAGCAGTACTTC. Amino acids: CASSLGLAGREQYF.

V and J are TRBV10-3 and TRBJ1-2, with 7 bases that match TRBD1. The J segment lost 1 base and the V segment lost 10 bases, leaving 3 bases of the junction unmatched. The CDR3 spans 12 residues. In germline, CDR1 is ENHRY, CDR2 SYGVKD. The CDR3 DNA reads as TGTGCCACCTCAGGGGGTAACTATGGCTACACCTTC. The encoded protein is CATSGGNYGYTF.

This clonotype was seen a handful of times. This chain joins TRBV12-3 or TRBV12-4 and TRBJ2-2, with 7 nucleotides matching TRBD1. Trimming removed 3 bases from V and 3 bases from J; junction bases left unmatched: 7. The CDR3 is 16 amino acids. CDR3 loop: CASSFRGGKDTGELFF. In nucleotides, the CDR3 is TGTGCCAGCAGTTTTCGAGGGGGCAAGGACACCGGGGAGCTGTTTTTT.

This clonotype was seen a few times. V is TRBV6-5 and J is TRBJ1-2; no reliable D call. Germline V gene lookup returns CDR1 MNHEY and CDR2 SVGAGI. The CDR3 has 14 amino acids. Trimming pared 0 bases from V and 8 bases from J, leaving 13 bases between. CDR3 in amino acids: CASSYSPSAEGYTF. The CDR3 DNA sequence: TGTGCCAGCAGTTACTCCCCTAGTGCGGAGGGCTACACCTTC.

The CDR3 spells CASSRQVAYEQYF. CDR3 in DNA: TGTGCCAGCAGTCGACAGGTTGCCTACGAGCAGTACTTC. The gene calls are TRBV2 and TRBJ2-7, with a possible D match to TRBD1 (6 bases). This CDR3 is 13 amino acids long. The V and J ends lost 5 bases and 2 bases respectively, with 10 bases between them. Germline lookup yields CDR1 SNHLY and CDR2 FYNNEI.

This chain links TRBV20-1 with TRBJ1-3; TRBD1 is a possible D gene (5 bases). This CDR3 spans 16 amino acids. Per germline, CDR1 DFQATT and CDR2 SNEGSKA (reference sequence). The V gene lost 4 bases and the J gene lost 0 bases, with 16 bases spanning the gap. The DNA of the CDR3 is TGCAGTGCTACAAATATACCGGGGCCCTCTGGAAACACCATATATTTT. Translated, it gives CSATNIPGPSGNTIYF.

The V call is TRBV24-1, the J call TRBJ2-3; 8 bases fit TRBD1. The V gene's germline CDR1 is KGHDR and CDR2 SFDVKD. CDR3 length: 15 residues. V lost 5 bases, J lost 6 bases, and 9 bases stayed unmatched. The CDR3 sequence: CATSVMAGGRDTQYF. Written as DNA, the CDR3 is TGTGCCACCAGTGTAATGGCAGGGGGCAGGGATACGCAGTATTTT.

In its sample, this clonotype was seen many times. This rearrangement joins TRBV7-2 to TRBJ2-2; D gene ambiguous. From germline, CDR1 is SGHTA and CDR2 FQGNSA. The CDR3 has 14 residues. Trimming removed 4 bases from V and 0 bases from J, with 6 bases in between. The CDR3 sequence is CASSSPPNTGELFF. The CDR3 DNA reads as TGTGCCAGCAGCTCTCCACCGAACACCGGGGAGCTGTTTTTT.

In its sample, this clonotype was seen a few times. The CDR3 here is CASSSLDRGDEKLFF. The CDR3 DNA follows: TGTGCCAGCAGTTCCCTGGACAGGGGAGATGAAAAACTGTTTTTT. The rearrangement uses TRBV12-3 or TRBV12-4 and TRBJ1-4, with 9 bases aligning to TRBD1. The CDR3 length is 15 residues. Trimming at V came to 4 bases and at J to 6 bases, leaving 6 bases not matched to a gene.

This clonotype was observed a few times. The V gene is TRBV2, the J gene TRBJ2-7; 10 positions agree with TRBD1. The CDR3 consists of 15 residues. The trim removed 2 bases at V and 4 bases at J, leaving 5 bases unmatched. From germline, CDR1 is SNHLY and CDR2 FYNNEI. CDR3 protein: CASSERGTGVYEQYF. Here the CDR3 DNA reads TGTGCCAGCAGTGAACGCGGGACAGGGGTTTACGAGCAGTACTTC.

The sample holds many counts of this clonotype. V gene TRBV7-8 combines with J gene TRBJ2-5, with D possibly being TRBD2 (6 bases). The V end lost 4 bases, the J end lost 3 bases, and 9 bases lay between the germline ends. This CDR3 comprises 13 residues. Germline assignment: CDR1 SGHVS and CDR2 FQNEAQ. CDR3 loop: CASSSGLEETQYF. For the CDR3, the DNA is TGTGCCAGCAGCTCGGGACTCGAAGAGACCCAGTACTTC.

This clonotype was picked up a small number of times. The chain has TRBV10-3 and TRBJ1-6; weak D call: TRBD1 (6 bases). Germline V CDR1 and CDR2: ENHRY, SYGVKD. The V gene lost 4 bases and the J gene lost 7 bases, with 11 bases spanning the gap. This CDR3 region has 14 residues. CDR3 amino acids: CAISGGGLNSPLHF. The CDR3, as DNA: TGTGCCATCAGTGGGGGGGGGCTAAATTCACCCCTCCACTTT.

This clonotype was observed many times. V gene TRBV6-5 combines with J gene TRBJ1-5, with D unresolved. The germline V and J ends were trimmed by 2 bases and 4 bases, with 6 bases remaining between them. The CDR3 loop spans 13 amino acids. Germline CDR1 and CDR2: MNHEY and SVGAGI. The CDR3 coding sequence is TGTGCCAGCAGTTACGTCCCAAATCAGCCCCAGCATTTT. This encodes CASSYVPNQPQHF.

This clonotype has at least ten counts. The genes are TRBV21-1 and TRBJ1-1. TRBV21-1 is given as a pseudogene. The CDR3 runs to 14 residues. DNA of the CDR3: TGTGCCAGCAGCAGACGAGGAAGTCGGACTGAAGCTTTCTTT. It is translated as CASSRRGSRTEAFF.

This clonotype was observed a handful of times. The CDR3 sequence: CSAPPSGRGTDTQYF. The CDR3 DNA is TGCAGTGCCCCCCCAAGCGGGAGAGGTACAGATACGCAGTATTTT. The rearrangement joins TRBV20-1 to TRBJ2-3, with TRBD2 matching over 8 bases. The CDR3 loop spans 15 amino acids. Unmatched junction bases numbered 11, after V lost 6 bases and J lost 3 bases. Germline CDR1 reads DFQATT; CDR2 reads SNEGSKA (reference sequence).

This clonotype was seen only a few times. The chain has TRBV19 and TRBJ2-1; possible D gene TRBD2, 6 bases. Germline CDR1 reads LNHDA; CDR2 reads SQIVND (reference sequence). The CDR3 contains 13 residues. The germline V and J ends were trimmed by 5 bases and 9 bases, with 14 bases remaining between them. CDR3 DNA: TGTGCCAGTAGTCGCGAGTGGAGGGGTGAGCAGTTCTTC. Its protein product is CASSREWRGEQFF. The full variable domain, its missing parts supplied by reference TRBV19 and TRBJ2-1, is DGGITQSPKYLFRKEGQNVTLSCEQNLNHDAMYWYRQDPGQGLRLIYYSQIVNDFQKGDIAEGYSVSREKKESFPLTVTSAQKNPTAFYLCASSREWRGEQFFGPGTRLTVL.